Many counts were recorded for the clone carrying this T cell receptor (beta chain). Its antigen remains unknown. The record originates from a study of response to subunit inactivated influenza vaccine. Study results and caveats: That few new T cells are recruited by each seasonal influenza vaccination was the authors' suggestion.

MiXCR, applied by TCRdb to the RT-PCR reads, yields one record per CDR3 protein. The data hold 540,000 or so distinct CDR3 sequences, with over 10% observed a single time. The sequence was collected from a man aged 50 to 60 who received an inactivated influenza vaccine. This specimen was PBMCs from blood, taken 35 to 45 days after vaccination.

Written as DNA, the CDR3 is TGTGCCAGCACCTTCGGAGGTTCGGGGTATGGCTACACCTTC. Translating it yields CASTFGGSGYGYTF. The gene calls are TRBV28 and TRBJ1-2; no firm D call. The ends were cut back, 7 bases at V and 5 bases at J, with 17 bases in the middle. CDR3 length: 14 residues. Germline V gene data show CDR1 as MDHEN and CDR2 as SYDVKM.